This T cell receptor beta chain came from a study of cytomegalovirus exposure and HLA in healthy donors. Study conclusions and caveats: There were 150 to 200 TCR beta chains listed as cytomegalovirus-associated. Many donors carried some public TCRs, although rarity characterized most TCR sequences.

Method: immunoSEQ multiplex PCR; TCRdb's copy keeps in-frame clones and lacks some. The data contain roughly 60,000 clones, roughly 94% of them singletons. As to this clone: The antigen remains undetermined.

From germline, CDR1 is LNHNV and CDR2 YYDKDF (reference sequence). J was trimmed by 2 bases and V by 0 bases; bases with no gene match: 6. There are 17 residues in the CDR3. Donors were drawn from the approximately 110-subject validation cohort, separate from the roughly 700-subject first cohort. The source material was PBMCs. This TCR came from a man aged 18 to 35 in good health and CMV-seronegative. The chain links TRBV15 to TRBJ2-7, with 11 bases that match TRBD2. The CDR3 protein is CATSRDRLAGGAYEQYF. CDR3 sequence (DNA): TGTGCCACCAGCAGAGATCGGCTAGCGGGAGGTGCCTACGAGCAGTACTTC. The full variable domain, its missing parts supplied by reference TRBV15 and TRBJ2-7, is DAMVIQNPRYQVTQFGKPVTLSCSQTLNHNVMYWYQQKSSQAPKLLFHYYDKDFNNEADTPDNFQSRRPNTSFCFLDIRSPGLGDTAMYLCATSRDRLAGGAYEQYFGPGTRLTVT.